The rows below give T cell receptor beta chains drawn from one sample of a study of long-term antiretroviral therapy in people with HIV. TCRdb keeps only in-frame clones here, not all; method: immunoSEQ multiplex PCR. The profile covers fewer than 30,000 clones, with 80% to 90% appearing a single time and 8.7% taken by the ten largest. The material sequenced was unsorted PBMCs, taken 1.8 years before starting antiretroviral therapy. These receptors were obtained from a man aged 45-65 years with HIV. CDR3s include the opening cysteine and the closing phenylalanine or tryptophan. A D gene is named only where the DNA matches it firmly. Rows may omit the clone size; those that give it use once, few, many or a size class.

cdr3_nt cdr3_aa v_call d_call clone_size j_call
TGTGCCAGCAGTGACGGGACAGGGACTGTCTTCGAGCAGTACTTC CASSDGTGTVFEQYF TRBV6-1 TRBD1 . TRBJ2-7
TGCAGCGTTGGAGGGGGCGAAAGCTATGGCTACACCTTC CSVGGGESYGYTF TRBV29-1 TRBD1 . TRBJ1-2
TGCGCCAGCAGCGGGGCGGGAAGCTCCTACGAGCAGTACTTC CASSGAGSSYEQYF TRBV5-1 . . TRBJ2-7
TGTGCCGGGGGACTAGCGGGGGGCAACTACGAGCAGTACTTC CAGGLAGGNYEQYF TRBV5-4 TRBD2 once TRBJ2-7
TGTGCCAGCAGCTTTGTTAGGCTGTTC CASSFVRLF TRBV12-1 . few TRBJ2-7
TGTGCCAGCAGTTCCCTGGGCTATGGCTACACCTTC CASSSLGYGYTF TRBV7-2 . . TRBJ1-2
TGTGCCAGCAGCTTAAACAGGGAACAGACCCAGTACTTC CASSLNREQTQYF TRBV7-3 . . TRBJ2-5
TGTGCCAGCAGCGGACACAACCCCGGGACAGGTTCCGGCGAGCAGTACTTC CASSGHNPGTGSGEQYF TRBV9 TRBD1 . TRBJ2-7
TGCGCCAGCAGGGGCGGGACAGACCAACGCTCCTATAATTCACCCCTCCACTTT CASRGGTDQRSYNSPLHF TRBV10-2 TRBD1 . TRBJ1-6
TGTGCCAGCAGCTGCCCGGTGTGCATGAACACTGAAGCTTTCTTT CASSCPVCMNTEAFF TRBV5-6 . . TRBJ1-1
TGTGCCAGCAGCCCTCCGAGCTCCTACGAGCAGTACTTC CASSPPSSYEQYF TRBV7-3 . . TRBJ2-7
TGCGCCAGCAGCCAAGATTTGGAACAGGGGGCTTTCTTT CASSQDLEQGAFF TRBV4-3 TRBD1 . TRBJ1-1
TGTGCCAGCAACCCGGGACAGGCGAACACCGGGGAGCTGTTTTTT CASNPGQANTGELFF TRBV19 TRBD1 . TRBJ2-2
TGCGCCAGCAGCATCCGACAGGGCGCTGGAAACACCATATATTTT CASSIRQGAGNTIYF TRBV5-1 TRBD1 . TRBJ1-3
TGTGCCAGCAGTGCACCCTTCGCGGGGGACAGGGGACAGCCCCAGCATTTT CASSAPFAGDRGQPQHF TRBV6-1 TRBD1 . TRBJ1-5
TGTGCCAGCGCAAGTTGGGACAGGGAAAACTATGGCTACACCTTC CASASWDRENYGYTF TRBV19 TRBD1 . TRBJ1-2
TGTGCCAGCAGCCGAGGGTACGAGCAGTACTTC CASSRGYEQYF TRBV11-1 . . TRBJ2-7
TGTGCCAGCAGTTTAGGAGATACTGAAGCTTTCTTT CASSLGDTEAFF TRBV27 . once TRBJ1-1
TGTGCCAGCACCCGAGTCCAGGGGGCCGAAGAGACCCAGTACTTC CASTRVQGAEETQYF TRBV2 TRBD1 . TRBJ2-5
TGTGCCAGCAGCCAAACTACGGTGCCAGGCACAGATACGCAGTATTTT CASSQTTVPGTDTQYF TRBV4-2 . . TRBJ2-3
TGTGCCAGCACCCCGGGACTAACTAGCACAGATACGCAGTATTTT CASTPGLTSTDTQYF TRBV7-3 TRBD2 . TRBJ2-3
TGTGCCAGCAGTTACGACCCTAGCACAGATACGCAGTATTTT CASSYDPSTDTQYF TRBV6-5 . . TRBJ2-3
TGTGCCAGTAGTACCTACAGCCGGGATGGCTACACCTTC CASSTYSRDGYTF TRBV19 . . TRBJ1-2
TGCGCCAGCAGCTTTGAAAACTCTGGAAACACCATATATTTT CASSFENSGNTIYF TRBV5-1 . . TRBJ1-3
TGCGCCAGCAGCAGGGAGGCAGGGGGGCTCTCCTACAATGAGCAGTTCTTC CASSREAGGLSYNEQFF TRBV5-1 . . TRBJ2-1